The 12 T cell receptor beta chains in this list originate from one sample, sequenced in a study of cytomegalovirus exposure and HLA in healthy donors. PCR primers comprised 60 Vbeta and 13 Jbeta primers. Sequencing was performed with immunoSEQ multiplex PCR; in TCRdb, only in-frame clones are kept and a portion is missing. The repertoire consists of about 200,000 clones, with about 75% occurring once and the leading ten covering around 1.8%. The sequenced sample consisted of PBMCs. These receptors originate from a man aged 18 to 30 in good health and CMV-seronegative.

The chain links TRBV5-4 to TRBJ2-7, with TRBD1 matching over 10 bases. With 4 bases clipped from V and 4 bases from J, the junction kept 8 bases outside the gene matches. The germline gives CDR1 SGHNT, CDR2 YYREEE (reference sequence). The CDR3 length is 15 residues. The CDR3, as DNA: TGTGCCAGCAGCAGGGCGGGACAGGGGTTGTACGAGCAGTACTTC. Protein: CASSRAGQGLYEQYF.

This clone has only a few counts. V and J are TRBV18 and TRBJ1-1; D might be TRBD1 (5 bases). Germline V lookup: CDR1 KGHSH, CDR2 LQKENI. The CDR3 runs to 13 residues. Trimming took off 2 bases at V and 3 bases at J, with 7 bases between the two ends. The CDR3 DNA sequence: TGTGCCAGCTCACCAGGGGCGGACACTGAAGCTTTCTTT. Its translation is CASSPGADTEAFF. Combining the CDR3 with reference TRBV18 and TRBJ1-1 gives the whole variable domain NAGVMQNPRHLVRRRGQEARLRCSPMKGHSHVYWYRQLPEEGLKFMVYLQKENIIDESGMPKERFSAEFPKEGPSILRIQQVVRGDSAAYFCASSPGADTEAFFGQGTRLTVV.

The chain joins TRBV5-1 to TRBJ1-6, with D hard to call. Deletions cut 0 bases from V and 7 bases from J, with 5 bases between. Germline CDR1 SGHRS, CDR2 YFSETQ. CDR3 size: 13 residues. The CDR3, as DNA: TGCGCCAGCAGCTTGGGTGTAAATTCACCCCTCCACTTT. Translation gives CASSLGVNSPLHF.

The J gene is TRBJ1-4, the V gene TRBV4-3; D ambiguous. This CDR3 region has 17 residues. CDR1 is LGHNA, CDR2 YSLEER, per germline. V shed 0 bases and J shed 0 bases, with 11 bases lying between them. Written as DNA, the CDR3 is TGCGCCAGCAGCCAAGACGATAGCCTTGCAACTAATGAAAAACTGTTTTTT. Amino acid sequence: CASSQDDSLATNEKLFF.

The V gene is TRBV4-1, the J gene TRBJ1-6, with 8 bases aligning to TRBD1. Germline-derived CDR1 and CDR2 are MGHRA and YSYEKL. CDR3 length equals 15 residues. Germline trimming cut 3 bases from V and 7 bases from J; bases unmatched to any gene: 5. In nucleotides, the CDR3 is TGCGCCAGCAGCCAGACAGGGGATTGGAATTCACCCCTCCACTTT. Amino acids: CASSQTGDWNSPLHF.

The rearrangement links TRBV19 to TRBJ1-1; unclear D gene. Germline lookup yields CDR1 LNHDA and CDR2 SQIVND (reference sequence). The CDR3 runs to 9 residues. Trimming pared 8 bases from V and 9 bases from J, leaving 7 bases between. This CDR3 reads CASGSKAFF. DNA of the CDR3: TGTGCCAGTGGGAGTAAAGCTTTCTTT.

This clone was observed a few times. The rearrangement links TRBV27 to TRBJ2-7, with a weak D call TRBD1 (6 bases). The ends were cut back, 5 bases at V and 3 bases at J, with 20 bases in the middle. Germline CDR1 is MNHEY and CDR2 is SMNVEV (reference sequence). The CDR3 sequence is 16 residues long. CDR3: CASSPSGQGMYYEQYF. The CDR3 coding sequence is TGTGCCAGCAGTCCATCGGGACAAGGGATGTACTACGAGCAGTACTTC.

By frequency in the sample, this clone is medium-sized. Additional DNA sequences in this sample encode the identical CDR3. The gene calls are TRBV6-5 and TRBJ2-1; a weak D match, TRBD1 (6 bases). Trimming removed 4 bases from V and 6 bases from J, with 10 bases in between. Looked up from germline, CDR1 is MNHEY and CDR2 is SVGAGI. The CDR3 spans 13 residues. CDR3 in DNA: TGTGCCAGCAGTTCCCAAGGGGGCAATGAGCAGTTCTTC. Translation: CASSSQGGNEQFF.

The V and J genes are TRBV30 and TRBJ2-5; possible D gene TRBD2, 5 bases. Germline lookup yields CDR1 GTSNPN and CDR2 SVGIG (reference sequence). V was clipped by 4 bases and J by 1 base, with 19 bases between them. The CDR3 spans 16 residues. CDR3 residues: CAWTRSPAAGQETQYF. DNA for the CDR3: TGTGCCTGGACCAGATCCCCTGCCGCGGGCCAAGAGACCCAGTACTTC.

Turning to this clone: The same CDR3 arises from other DNA sequences in this sample as well. This chain uses TRBV2 with TRBJ2-7; no clear D. This CDR3 is 12 amino acids long. V lost 7 bases, J lost 1 base, and 8 bases lay in between. The germline V gene encodes CDR1 SNHLY and CDR2 FYNNEI. CDR3 DNA: TGTGCCAGCATGACAAATTCCTACGAGCAGTACTTC. This gives the protein CASMTNSYEQYF.

V usage is TRBV5-4 and J usage is TRBJ2-2; D is unclear. With 3 bases removed from V and 2 bases from J, the gap between germline ends came to 2 bases. This CDR3 region has 12 residues. CDR1 is SGHNT and CDR2 is YYREEE in the germline V gene (reference sequence). CDR3 in DNA: TGTGCCAGCAGCTCAAACACCGGGGAGCTGTTTTTT. It is translated as CASSSNTGELFF.

This clone is a singleton in its sample. The chain recombines TRBV10-2 with TRBJ1-6, with 11 bases lining up with TRBD1. This CDR3 contains 15 residues. Per the germline V gene, CDR1 is WSHSY and CDR2 is SAAADI. After removal of 4 bases from V and 9 bases from J, the junction contained 5 bases not matched to a gene. The CDR3 nucleotides are TGCGCCAGCAGTGGCAGGACAGGGGGCGGTTCACCCCTCCACTTT. It is translated as CASSGRTGGGSPLHF.